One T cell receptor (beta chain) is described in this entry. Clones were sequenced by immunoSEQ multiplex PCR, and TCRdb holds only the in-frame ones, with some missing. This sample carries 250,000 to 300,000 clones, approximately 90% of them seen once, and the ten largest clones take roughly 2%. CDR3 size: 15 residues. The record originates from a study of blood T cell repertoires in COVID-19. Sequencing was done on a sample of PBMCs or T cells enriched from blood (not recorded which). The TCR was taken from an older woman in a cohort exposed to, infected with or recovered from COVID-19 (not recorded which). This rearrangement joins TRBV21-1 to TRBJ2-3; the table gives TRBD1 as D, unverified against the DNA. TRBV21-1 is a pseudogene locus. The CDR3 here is CASSKTGFLRGTQYF. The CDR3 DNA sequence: TGTGCCAGCAGCAAGACAGGCTTCCTAAGGGGTACGCAGTATTTT.